The rows below give T cell receptor beta chains drawn from one sample of a study of Ad26.COV2.S vaccination and SARS-CoV-2 variants. Assay used: immunoSEQ multiplex PCR; TCRdb lists only in-frame clones, some missing. The table records a few hundred thousand clones, around 89% of them present only once. Here the sequenced sample was peripheral blood, taken in a trial of Ad26.COV2.S vaccine versus placebo. These receptor sequences come from a person aged 18-60 years who received the Ad26.COV2.S COVID-19 vaccine or a placebo. CDR3s include the opening cysteine and the closing phenylalanine or tryptophan. The D gene is left open where the match is weak. Only part of the rows carry a size: once, few, many, or a class if the clone is expanded.

V gene	clone size	J gene	D gene	CDR3 protein	CDR3 DNA
TRBV27	.	TRBJ2-3	TRBD2	CASKGLAGEITDTQYF	TGTGCCAGCAAGGGACTAGCGGGTGAGATCACAGATACGCAGTATTTT
TRBV18	.	TRBJ2-3	.	CASSPLLGDTQYF	TGTGCCAGCTCACCGTTACTAGGGGATACGCAGTATTTT
TRBV6-5	.	TRBJ2-1	.	CASSYSGTRYNEQFF	TGTGCCAGCAGTTACTCCGGGACAAGGTACAATGAGCAGTTCTTC
TRBV4-1	.	TRBJ1-1	.	CASSQAVVNQGAFF	TGCGCCAGCAGCCAAGCGGTTGTCAACCAGGGAGCTTTCTTT
TRBV28	once	TRBJ2-3	.	CASTVWPGTDTQYF	TGTGCCAGCACCGTCTGGCCCGGCACAGATACGCAGTATTTT
TRBV3-1/TRBV3-2	.	TRBJ2-6	.	CASSQDPRQAARSGANVLTF	TGTGCCAGCAGCCAAGATCCCCGACAGGCCGCTCGCTCTGGGGCCAACGTCCTGACTTTC
TRBV28	.	TRBJ2-7	TRBD2	CASNPSGGPYEQYF	TGTGCCAGCAACCCTAGCGGGGGGCCATACGAGCAGTACTTC
TRBV28	.	TRBJ1-5	TRBD1	CASSSRQGRDSNQPQHF	TGTGCCAGCAGCTCGAGACAGGGACGGGATAGCAATCAGCCCCAGCATTTT
TRBV19	.	TRBJ1-2	.	CASRNPGHLNYGYTF	TGTGCCAGTAGGAATCCAGGGCACCTTAACTATGGCTACACCTTC
TRBV6-5	.	TRBJ1-2	.	CASSYSRDRLDGYTF	TGTGCCAGCAGTTACTCTCGGGATAGACTGGATGGCTACACCTTC
TRBV2	.	TRBJ2-5	TRBD2	CASSYLTSGGEETQYF	TGTGCCAGCAGTTACCTGACTAGCGGGGGGGAAGAGACCCAGTACTTC
TRBV4-3	.	TRBJ1-4	TRBD1	CASSHKSGTGSEKLFF	TGCGCCAGCAGCCACAAATCCGGGACAGGGAGTGAAAAACTGTTTTTT
TRBV29-1	.	TRBJ2-2	TRBD1	CSVKDRASGELFF	TGCAGCGTTAAGGACAGGGCCTCCGGGGAGCTGTTTTTT
TRBV10-3	few	TRBJ2-7	.	CAISRTGEDEQYF	TGTGCCATCAGCCGGACGGGAGAAGACGAGCAGTACTTC
TRBV2	.	TRBJ1-3	.	CASSGEGHTIYF	TGTGCCAGCAGTGGTGAGGGACACACCATATATTTT
TRBV15	.	TRBJ1-5	.	CATSRDLNQPQHF	TGTGCCACCAGCAGAGATCTTAATCAGCCCCAGCATTTT
TRBV27	.	TRBJ1-1	TRBD1	CASSPQGAAAEAFF	TGTGCCAGCAGTCCACAGGGGGCGGCGGCTGAAGCTTTCTTT